This T cell receptor beta chain was documented in a study of early T cells in non-severe SARS-CoV-2 infection. As for the study in general: Chains were unpaired, as sequencing was done on bulk RNA from unsorted whole blood.

Overall study findings and caveats: The VDJdb matching leaned toward anti-spike CD8 responses and overlooked private and CD4 specificities.

The library protocol tagged individual cDNA molecules with unique molecular identifiers. One entry per CDR3 protein, called by TCRdb with MiXCR from the 5' RACE reads. The sample records about 66,000 distinct CDR3 sequences, approximately 13% being singletons. V lost 2 bases, J lost 0 bases, and 18 bases lay in between. The CDR3 is 18 amino acids. Germline V gives CDR1 MNHEY, CDR2 SVGEGT. Concerning this clonotype: Its antigen is unidentified.

V is TRBV6-2 or TRBV6-3 and J is TRBJ2-3; possibly TRBD2 for D (6 bases). The sequence was obtained from an adult who was a healthcare worker with PCR-confirmed SARS-CoV-2 infection or an uninfected control (not recorded which). The specimen sequenced was whole blood. This CDR3 is CASSYPPGDGSSTDTQYF. Written as DNA, the CDR3 is TGTGCCAGCAGTTACCCCCCGGGGGACGGATCTAGCACAGATACGCAGTATTTT.